These T cell receptor beta chains were read from a single sample in a study of shared clonotypes between healthy human individuals. Clones were sequenced by immunoSEQ multiplex PCR, and TCRdb holds only the in-frame ones, with some missing. The profile shows a few million clones, more than 85% of them singletons. Sequencing used naive CD4+ T cells from PBMCs. The source is a man younger than 35 in good health. Some clones in this sample may be carry-over from other donors' samples. Both conserved end residues are part of each CDR3. The D gene is left open where the match is weak.

D,V,CDR3
TRBD1,TRBV7-3,CASSSTGLADTQYF
NA,TRBV11-2,CASSLRVRGVDTEAFF
NA,TRBV2,CASSWAGGADGYTF
NA,TRBV5-1,CASSLGPRADTQYF
NA,TRBV1,CTSSPTGQGLTYEQYF
NA,TRBV7-9,CASNHKNTEAFF
NA,TRBV4-3,CASSQGTAYSNQPQHF
NA,TRBV5-1,CASSLAYEYTEAFF
NA,TRBV10-3,CAISESLGQSLNTEAFF
TRBD1,TRBV7-8,CASSHRDRANTEAFF
NA,TRBV7-9,CASTMNTNTEAFF
NA,TRBV9,CASSPRSSTLDTQYF
TRBD2,TRBV4-1,CASSQEGGRMNTQYF
TRBD2,TRBV10-3,CAISTSSLAGEQFF
NA,TRBV7-9,CASSPHLMEQYF
TRBD2,TRBV28,CAGRGSGWGEQFF
NA,TRBV12-5,CASGLDRGVRAGGYTF
TRBD1,TRBV15,CATSRGQGPGNYGYTF
NA,TRBV5-1,CASSLGSTGELFF
NA,TRBV28,CASRGGAAAYNEQFF
NA,TRBV6-1,CASSLNGIPQETQYF
TRBD1,TRBV7-3,CASSPRGSGQQYF
NA,TRBV7-3,CASSLSRDTDTQYF
NA,TRBV28,CASLNGLGYTF
NA,TRBV5-1,CASSPGQDDNEQFF
TRBD2,TRBV18,CASSSRDYTNTGELFF
NA,TRBV6-4,CASSDGFTLAYEQYF
NA,TRBV28,CASSLVRGTQYF
NA,TRBV7-9,CASRSPDRGTAQETQYF
TRBD1,TRBV5-6,CASSPQGVHSPLHF
TRBD1,TRBV18,CASSPGTGADYGYTF
NA,TRBV18,CASSRDGPNTGELFF
NA,TRBV5-1,CASSLRLNLSPASTNTGELFF
TRBD2,TRBV4-3,CASSQDLGLANQETQYF
NA,TRBV29-1,CSVEHRLAKETQYF
NA,TRBV6-5,CASSRNVPGELFF
NA,TRBV29-1,CSGSDGYEQYF
NA,TRBV7-3,CASSYSGPRNNEQFF
NA,TRBV5-4,CASSVTGSGNTIYF
NA,TRBV13,CASSPGGQLAKNIQYF
NA,TRBV7-2,CASSLGRSSGEQYF
NA,TRBV2,CASSVTGLGTEAFF
NA,TRBV7-2,CASSLLGGGNEKLFF
NA,TRBV7-9,CASSSNHPTDTQYF
TRBD2,TRBV7-2,CASRMAGGRYNEQFF
TRBD2,TRBV5-4,CASSFRLAGGPATDTQYF
TRBD1,TRBV2,CASSGNRGHNEQFF
TRBD2,TRBV7-9,CASSLSLAASYNEQFF
TRBD2,TRBV7-9,CASSEAGGPVETQYF
NA,TRBV15,CATSREFGGNNQPQHF
NA,TRBV5-1,CASSLGPGTGNTIYF
TRBD2,TRBV7-2,CASSPQTSGRTLSYNEQFF
NA,TRBV15,CATSRKGSRQPQHF